A single count supports the clone carrying this TCR beta chain. V lost 5 bases, J lost 7 bases, and 18 bases lay in between. In germline, CDR1 is MDHEN, CDR2 SYDVKM. The CDR3 has 14 residues. This entry is derived from a study of cytomegalovirus exposure and HLA in healthy donors. Only in-frame clones appear in the TCRdb table, and some are missing; sequencing was by immunoSEQ multiplex PCR. Of 150,000 or so clones listed, 70% to 90% are singletons. Separation from the roughly 670-subject first cohort characterized the roughly 120-subject validation cohort, to which the donors belonged. The rearrangement joins TRBV28 to TRBJ2-7, with TRBD1 as a possible D gene (5 bases). The specimen sequenced was PBMCs. The receptor comes from a woman aged 30 to 39 in good health and CMV-seropositive. The CDR3 DNA follows: TGTGCCAGCAGTCCCCAACGACAGTGGTGGGAGCAGTACTTC. The encoded protein is CASSPQRQWWEQYF.